This T cell receptor beta chain was captured by sequencing in a study of tumor-infiltrating lymphocytes in primary liver carcinoma. On the study more broadly: Surgical resection served as treatment for the primary liver carcinoma of these patients. Stage T1-T3 N0M0 tumors measured roughly 4 to 11 cm at most.

With regard to this clonotype: Its specificity is not known.

Study-wide points: Lower overlap was observed for tumor-adjacent and tumor-blood pairs relative to tumor region pairs. Left bulk and unsorted, the samples did not allow CD4+ and CD8+ repertoires to be compared.

Germline CDR1 reads MNHNS; CDR2 reads SASEGT. Trimming took 4 bases from V and 0 from J, leaving 7 bases between them. CDR3 length: 14 residues. RNA was extracted from whole blood without cell sorting, alongside germline DNA. Constant-region priming of roughly 490 ng total RNA yielded TCR beta cDNA. ARM-PCR was slightly modified, and three nested multiplex PCR rounds with it gave rise to the TCR beta libraries. The first two PCR rounds used TRBV1-TRBV30 primers with a Cbeta primer, nine to ten cycles each. One entry per CDR3 protein, called by TCRdb with MiXCR from the multiplex PCR reads. The sample contains about 320,000 distinct CDR3 sequences, approximately 58% of which appear only once.

The chain couples TRBV6-1 to TRBJ1-3; no firm D call. This TCR was sampled from a woman aged 30 to 39 with primary liver carcinoma and hepatitis B virus infection. Sequenced input: peripheral blood. This chain's CDR3 is CASSGAVSGNTIYF. DNA of the CDR3: TGTGCCAGCAGTGGGGCTGTCTCTGGAAACACCATATATTTT.